Listed here is a single TCR beta chain. This clone was detected once. The antigen it recognizes is unknown. No base-level quality is on record; no much larger clone is a single base apart. The receptor library was made with the immunoSEQ multiplex PCR assay. In the source study's methods: A statistical classification framework was built for diagnosing cytomegalovirus status from the catalog of TCR beta chain sequences. Imported from immuneACCESS, the table was reduced by TCRdb to in-frame sequences with V and J called. These copies leave out some clones; in studies compared against another copy, an unresolved V gene accounts for under half, and the cause of the remainder is not known. V, J and clone size derive from that table, while D and trimming were established from the DNA sequence. This sample comprises under 200,000 clones, about 90% of them detected only once. Clones ranked in the top ten supply about 3% of the sample.

V loses 1 base at its end and J loses 3 bases; junction bases beyond the gene matches: 2. The CDR3 has 15 amino acids, counting the end cysteine and phenylalanine. Of the read, only the CDR3 DNA is kept; its 45 bases are in frame from base 1. Based on the germline V gene, the CDR1 and CDR2 sequences are LGHNA and YNFKEQ. The donors were included in the validation cohort of approximately 130 subjects, a group kept apart from the roughly 670-subject first cohort. This sample is drawn from a study of cytomegalovirus exposure and HLA in healthy donors (dated by TCRdb to about 2017). Context from the whole study: According to a later analysis, one platform produced both the roughly 130 validation repertoires and the roughly 640 repertoires of the first cohort. The study aimed to test whether signatures of past pathogen exposure could be identified by cataloging public T cell receptors. Along with the roughly 610-subject first cohort, a separate validation cohort of over a hundred different subjects was used. The study combined high-throughput TCR immunosequencing, statistical association of individual TCRs with disease status, and machine learning to predict cytomegalovirus infection status.

General findings and caveats noted by the study authors: The classifier was reported to diagnose cytomegalovirus status with high specificity and sensitivity in both the original and validation cohorts. Most TCR sequences were seen in very few donors, while some public TCRs were found in many individuals. The validation cohort had no HLA typing available for a later analysis, so co-occurrence within that cohort was assessed over all 120 or so repertoires. A later analysis found that TCRs clustered in the first cohort also tended to co-occur in the roughly 120 validation repertoires, with 94% of cluster scores above 0. In vitro tests confirmed that a few of the cytomegalovirus-associated TCR beta chains recognize cytomegalovirus antigens. A total of 150 to 200 TCR beta chains were listed by the study as associated with cytomegalovirus. According to the authors, the approach could potentially be generalized to other disease states and immunological phenotypes.

The rearranged segments are TRBV4-2 and TRBJ1-5; 8 bases in the middle match TRBD1. The clonotype comes from a woman aged 18-29 years in good health and CMV-seropositive. The sequenced sample consisted of PBMCs. The CDR3 reads as follows: CASSQGTGTNQPQHF. The DNA sequence follows: TGTGCCAGCAGCCAAGGGACAGGGACCAATCAGCCCCAGCATTTT.